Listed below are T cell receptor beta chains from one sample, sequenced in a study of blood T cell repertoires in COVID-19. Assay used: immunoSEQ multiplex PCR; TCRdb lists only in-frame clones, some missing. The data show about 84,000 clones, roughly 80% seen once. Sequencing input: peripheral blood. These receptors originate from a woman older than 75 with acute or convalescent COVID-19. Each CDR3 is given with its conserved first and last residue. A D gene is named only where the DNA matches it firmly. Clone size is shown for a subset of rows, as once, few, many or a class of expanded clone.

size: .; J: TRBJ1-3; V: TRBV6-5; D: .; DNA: TGTGCCAGCAGTTACTCGAGGCCGACCTCTGGAAACACCATATATTTT; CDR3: CASSYSRPTSGNTIYF
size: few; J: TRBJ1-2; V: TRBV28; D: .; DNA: TGTGCCAGCAGTTTATCCGGGGGTCATAAGGGAGGCTACACCTTC; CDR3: CASSLSGGHKGGYTF
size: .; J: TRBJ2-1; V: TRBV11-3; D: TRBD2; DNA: TGTGCCAGCAGCTCCTACACTAGCGGGGGGGATGAGCAGTTCTTC; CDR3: CASSSYTSGGDEQFF
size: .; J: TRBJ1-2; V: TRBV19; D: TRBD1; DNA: TGTGCCAGTAGTTACGACAGGGGGCCAAACGGCTACACCTTC; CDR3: CASSYDRGPNGYTF
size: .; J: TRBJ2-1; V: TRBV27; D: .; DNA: TGTGCCAGCAGTTTTTGGGGACCGGGGGTGCGAGGGTCGGGTGAGCAGTTCTTC; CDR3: CASSFWGPGVRGSGEQFF
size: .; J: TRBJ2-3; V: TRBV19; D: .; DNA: TGTGCCAGTAACCAACCTCAGTGGAGGCGGGCGATGAGCACAGATACGCAGTATTTT; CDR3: CASNQPQWRRAMSTDTQYF
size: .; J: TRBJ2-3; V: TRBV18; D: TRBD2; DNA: TGTGCCAGCTCACCCCTAGCGGGGGGGTCAGATACGCAGTATTTT; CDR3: CASSPLAGGSDTQYF
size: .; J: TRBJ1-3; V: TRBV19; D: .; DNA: TGTGCCAGTAGTATCCCACAGATACCTGGAAACACCATATATTTT; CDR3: CASSIPQIPGNTIYF
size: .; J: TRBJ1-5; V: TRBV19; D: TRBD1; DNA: TGTGCCAGTAGTATAGATAATAGGGGCAGGGGGGCGAATCAGCCCCAGCATTTT; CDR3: CASSIDNRGRGANQPQHF
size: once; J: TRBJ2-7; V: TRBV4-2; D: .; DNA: TGTGCCAGCAGCCAAGAAGGCAGGGGGCAGTACTTC; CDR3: CASSQEGRGQYF
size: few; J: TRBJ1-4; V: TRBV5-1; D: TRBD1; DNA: TGCGCCAGCAGCTTGCAGGGGGAGCATGAAAAACTGTTTTTT; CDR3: CASSLQGEHEKLFF
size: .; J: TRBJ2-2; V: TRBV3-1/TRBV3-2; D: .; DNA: TGTGCCAGCAGCCAAGATCTTGCAGGGGCGAACACCGGGGAGCTGTTTTTT; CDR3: CASSQDLAGANTGELFF
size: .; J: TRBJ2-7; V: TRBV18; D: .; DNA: TGTGCCAGCTCACCACCGACGACAATGTACGAGCAGTACTTC; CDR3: CASSPPTTMYEQYF
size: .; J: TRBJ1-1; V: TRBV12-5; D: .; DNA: TGTGCTAGTGGTTTGGGTATCGGGGATAACACTGAAGCTTTCTTT; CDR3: CASGLGIGDNTEAFF
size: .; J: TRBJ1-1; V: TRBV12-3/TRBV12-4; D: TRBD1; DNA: TGTGCCAGCAGTGCTACAGGGGGCACTGAAGCTTTCTTT; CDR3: CASSATGGTEAFF
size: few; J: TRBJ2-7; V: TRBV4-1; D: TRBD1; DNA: TGCGCCAGCAGCCCCGGGACAGGGGTCGACGAGCAGTACTTC; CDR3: CASSPGTGVDEQYF
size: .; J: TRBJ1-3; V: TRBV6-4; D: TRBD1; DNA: TGTGCCAGCAACCTAGACAGGGAAGGAAACACCATATATTTT; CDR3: CASNLDREGNTIYF
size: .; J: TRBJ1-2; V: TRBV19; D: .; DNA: TGTGCCAGTACAGACCAGGCCCTGGCAGCCACCTCGGGGGGCTACACCTTC; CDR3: CASTDQALAATSGGYTF
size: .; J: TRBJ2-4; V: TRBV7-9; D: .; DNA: TGTGCCAGCAGCGTTTGGACTCCGGCGGGGGCCAAAAACATTCAGTACTTC; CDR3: CASSVWTPAGAKNIQYF
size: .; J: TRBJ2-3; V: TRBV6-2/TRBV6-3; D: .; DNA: TGTGCCAGCAGTCCCTTCAGTGTTCGGGCAGATACGCAGTATTTT; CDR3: CASSPFSVRADTQYF
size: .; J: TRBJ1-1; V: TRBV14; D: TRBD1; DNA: TGTGCCAGCAGCCCTTACTATGGACAGGGGTGGGGGATGAACACTGAAGCTTTCTTT; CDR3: CASSPYYGQGWGMNTEAFF
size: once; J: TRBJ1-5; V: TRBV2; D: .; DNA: TGTGCCAGCAGTCATAGACAAGTAAGAGCCCAGCCCCAGCATTTT; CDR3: CASSHRQVRAQPQHF
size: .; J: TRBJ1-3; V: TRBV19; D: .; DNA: TGTGCCAGTAGTATAGACATCTCTGGAAACACCATATATTTT; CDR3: CASSIDISGNTIYF
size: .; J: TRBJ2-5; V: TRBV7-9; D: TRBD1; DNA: TGTGCCAGCAGCTTAGCGACAGGGTGGCAAGAGACCCAGTACTTC; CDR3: CASSLATGWQETQYF
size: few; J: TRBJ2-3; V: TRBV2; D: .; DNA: TGTGCCAGCAGTGGTCCCAAACAGGGTACAGATACGCAGTATTTT; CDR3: CASSGPKQGTDTQYF
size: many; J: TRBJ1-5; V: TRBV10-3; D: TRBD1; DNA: TGTGCCACCCGTGGGGACAGTTCGCAGCCCCAGCATTTT; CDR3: CATRGDSSQPQHF
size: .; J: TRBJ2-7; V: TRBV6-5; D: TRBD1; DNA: TGTGCCAGCAGCTACAGGGGGCTGGGGGAGCAGTACTTC; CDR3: CASSYRGLGEQYF
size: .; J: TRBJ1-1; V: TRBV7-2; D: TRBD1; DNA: TGTGCCAGCAGCCCGCGGACAGGGAACACTGAAGCTTTCTTT; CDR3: CASSPRTGNTEAFF
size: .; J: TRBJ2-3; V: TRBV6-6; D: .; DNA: TGTGCCAGCAGTCCACCTTTAGGGGGGGGGCTTGTAGATACGCAGTATTTT; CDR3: CASSPPLGGGLVDTQYF
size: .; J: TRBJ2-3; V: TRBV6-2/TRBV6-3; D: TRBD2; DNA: TGTGCCAGCAGTTTGCCGCGGGGGGGCACAGATACGCAGTATTTT; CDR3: CASSLPRGGTDTQYF
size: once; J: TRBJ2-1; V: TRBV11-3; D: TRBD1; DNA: TGTGCCAGCAGCCCAGGGACAGGACCCTCCTACAATGAGCAGTTCTTC; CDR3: CASSPGTGPSYNEQFF
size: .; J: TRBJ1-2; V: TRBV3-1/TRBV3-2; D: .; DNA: TGTGCCAGCAGCCATCTGACAACCGTCTTC; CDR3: CASSHLTTVF
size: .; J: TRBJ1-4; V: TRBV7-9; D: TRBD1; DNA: TGTGCCAGCAGCCGCAGGACAGGGGCTTCTGAAAAACTGTTTTTT; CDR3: CASSRRTGASEKLFF
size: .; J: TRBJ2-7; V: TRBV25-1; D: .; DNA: TGTGCCAGCAGTGAGGCACCTACTATAGAGCAGTACTTC; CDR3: CASSEAPTIEQYF
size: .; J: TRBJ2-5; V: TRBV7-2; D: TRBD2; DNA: TGTGCCAGCAGCTCCGGACTAGCGGCCCAAGAGACCCAGTACTTC; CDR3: CASSSGLAAQETQYF
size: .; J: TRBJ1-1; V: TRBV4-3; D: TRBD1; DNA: TGCGCCAGCAGCCAAGGACAGGGGGCGGACACTGAAGCTTTCTTT; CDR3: CASSQGQGADTEAFF
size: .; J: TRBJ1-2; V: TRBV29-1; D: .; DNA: TGCAGCGTTGAAGATCGGGCCAGGGGCCCCTATGGCTACACCTTC; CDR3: CSVEDRARGPYGYTF
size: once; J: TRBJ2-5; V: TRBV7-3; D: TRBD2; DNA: TGTGCCAGCAGCTTAAACCCTGGACTAGTGGGTGAGACCCAGTACTTC; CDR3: CASSLNPGLVGETQYF
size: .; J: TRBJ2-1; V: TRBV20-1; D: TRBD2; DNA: TGCAGTGCTAGTTCTAGCGGGGGGCACAATGAGCAGTTCTTC; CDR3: CSASSSGGHNEQFF
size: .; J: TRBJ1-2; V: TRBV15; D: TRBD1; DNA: TGTGCCACCAGCAGAGAGACAGGGGGCTATGGCTACACCTTC; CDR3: CATSRETGGYGYTF
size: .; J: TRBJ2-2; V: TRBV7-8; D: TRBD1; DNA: TGTGCCAGCAGCCCCCGGGACAGTCTGGGTACCGGGGAGCTGTTTTTT; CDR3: CASSPRDSLGTGELFF